This record covers a single TCR beta chain. The antigen is undetermined. One end of the junction is discordant with germline, which a read error may explain. Previously described methods and listed TCR primers were employed for the bulk TCR libraries. TCRdb independently ran MiXCR on the PCR reads; one entry per CDR3 protein. The table has more than 70,000 distinct CDR3 sequences, roughly 21% seen once. The CDR3 is made up of 15 amino acids. Germline CDR1 reads KGHDR; CDR2 reads SFDVKD. This sample is part of a study of molecular identifiers for immune sequencing clone quantification. At the level of the study: In replicates, RNA from roughly 21,000 or 96,000 naive CD8 cells was split five ways, four sequenced. General observations from the study: Clones above 20 RNA copies contained over 97% of effector molecules and under 1% of naive molecules. Molecules of identical TCR sharing a barcode could underestimate highly expanded clone sizes.

The sample comprised naive CD8+ T cells from blood, with Jurkat cell RNA spiked in. Regarding subset: FACS-sorted CD8+CD4-CCR7+CD45RA+ naive T cells. The gene calls are TRBV24-1 and TRBJ2-1, with D tentatively TRBD1 or TRBD2 (5 bases each). This receptor was taken from a human donor in good health. Some libraries in this study had Jurkat cell RNA spiked in. CDR3 bases: TGTGCCACCAGTGTGGTAGGGACGGCGTACAGTGAGCAGTTCTTC. As protein: CATSVVGTAYSEQFF.